Presented here are 18 T cell receptor beta chains from one specimen sequenced in a study of T cells in women clearing cervical HPV infection. Produced via immunoSEQ multiplex PCR; TCRdb's table is partial and in-frame only. The sample features 25,000 to 30,000 clones, with 20% to 25% in its top ten. Sequencing was performed on blood buffy coat. These receptor sequences come from a woman aged 18 to 75 with a cervical HPV16 infection that either progressed to CIN3+ or cleared (not recorded which).

On this clone itself: The read gets to within 3 residues of the CDR3 end, and the germline J gene fills in the rest. This chain links TRBV18 with TRBJ2-2, with D perhaps matching TRBD2 (6 bases). The CDR3 covers 15 residues. Germline V gene lookup returns CDR1 KGHSH and CDR2 LQKENI. CDR3 sequence reads: CASSPKGVADEKLFF. The CDR3 DNA, read in part, is TGTGCCAGCTCACCAAAGGGTGTAGCGGATGAAAAG.

A remark on this clone: Read coverage stops 3 residues before the CDR3 terminus; the germline J gene supplies the remainder. The gene calls are TRBV11-2 and TRBJ2-5; 7 positions agree with TRBD1. V trimming: 6 bases; J trimming: 5 bases; junction bases outside the gene matches: 9. The CDR3 is made up of 14 amino acids. Per the germline V gene, CDR1 is SGHAT and CDR2 is FQNNGV. CDR3 amino acids: CASSRTTGLETQYF. The DNA read from the CDR3 is TGTGCCAGCAGTAGGACGACAGGGTTGGAGACC.

The DNA read from the CDR3 is TGCAGTGCTAGAGCCGCCAGGAGCGGGGGGAATGAG. Translation: CSARAARSGGNE. The complete CDR3 sequence is CSARAARSGGNEQFF. The rearrangement uses TRBV20-1 and TRBJ2-1; 9 bases are a match to TRBD2. The read ends 3 residues before the CDR3 terminus; that terminus is restored from the germline J gene. Unmatched junction bases numbered 8, after V lost 1 base and J lost 7 bases. Looked up from germline, CDR1 is DFQATT and CDR2 is SNEGSKA (reference sequence). The CDR3 consists of 15 residues.

About this clone itself: Read coverage stops 3 residues before the CDR3 terminus; the germline J gene supplies the remainder. The sample carries other DNA sequences with the same CDR3. The chain employs TRBV6-1 and TRBJ2-7, with a tentative D call TRBD2 (6 bases). This CDR3 is built from 15 residues. Germline loops: CDR1 MNHNS, CDR2 SASEGT. V gave up 4 bases and J gave up 4 bases, with 17 bases separating them. The sequenced CDR3 bases are TGTGCCAGCAGTGGACGACTGGCGGGATCTTACGAG. Its translation: CASSGRLAGSYE. From start to end, the CDR3 is CASSGRLAGSYEQYF.

Concerning this clone: The CDR3 is cut off 3 residues early in the read; its end comes from the germline J gene. The chain is built from TRBV20-1 and TRBJ2-5; 10 positions agree with TRBD2. The CDR3 covers 14 residues. Trimming removed 5 bases from V and 5 bases from J; junction bases left unmatched: 8. Germline CDR1 and CDR2: DFQATT and SNEGSKA (reference sequence). The CDR3 region is CSAPLAGVVETQYF. CDR3 DNA, as far as it was read: TGCAGTGCTCCTCTAGCGGGAGTAGTGGAGACC.

As to this clone: The read gets to within 3 residues of the CDR3 end, and the germline J gene fills in the rest. The V gene is TRBV7-3, the J gene TRBJ2-1; 11 bases are a match to TRBD2. The CDR3 contains 16 residues. V gave up 2 bases and J gave up 2 bases; unmatched junction bases: 2. Germline CDR1 and CDR2: SGHTA and FQGTGA. CDR3 loop: CASSLRGLAAYNEQFF. The CDR3 DNA, read in part, is TGTGCCAGCAGCTTACGGGGACTAGCGGCCTACAATGAG.

As to this clone: The read terminates 3 residues before the CDR3 end, so the remaining end is supplied by the germline J gene. This rearrangement joins TRBV20-1 to TRBJ2-3, with TRBD2 identical over 11 bases. The CDR3 has 14 amino acids. The germline CDR1 and CDR2 sequences are DFQATT and SNEGSKA (reference sequence). CDR3 loop: CSARIAGGPETQYF. Incomplete CDR3 DNA: TGCAGTGCTAGAATAGCGGGAGGGCCTGAGACG.

Remarks on this clone: The read terminates 3 residues ahead of where the CDR3 ends, so the germline J gene completes it. V gene TRBV12-3 or TRBV12-4 combines with J gene TRBJ2-1; D might be TRBD1 (5 bases). This CDR3 region has 14 residues. The V end was cut by 6 bases, the J end by 5 bases, with 14 bases between. CDR3 protein: CASSFTTGNNEQFF. The DNA read from the CDR3 is TGTGCCAGCAGCTTCACCACAGGCAACAATGAG.

The CDR3 protein is CASSPGDRTGYGYTF. The part of the CDR3 DNA that was read is TGTGCCAGCTCACCCGGGGACAGGACTGGATATGGC. V gene TRBV18 combines with J gene TRBJ1-2; TRBD1 matches 8 bases. The DNA ends 3 residues before the CDR3 does, and the rest of the CDR3 is filled in from the germline J gene. With V trimmed by 3 bases and J by 5 bases, 8 bases remained unmatched. Germline V gene sequence: CDR1 KGHSH, CDR2 LQKENI. This CDR3 comprises 15 residues. Full variable domain (outside the CDR3, taken from reference TRBV18 and TRBJ1-2): NAGVMQNPRHLVRRRGQEARLRCSPMKGHSHVYWYRQLPEEGLKFMVYLQKENIIDESGMPKERFSAEFPKEGPSILRIQQVVRGDSAAYFCASSPGDRTGYGYTFGSGTRLTVV.

Notes on this clone: The read terminates 3 residues before the CDR3 end, so the remaining end is supplied by the germline J gene. This chain uses TRBV19 with TRBJ1-2, with D uncertain. This CDR3 spans 16 amino acids. CDR1 LNHDA and CDR2 SQIVND come from the germline V gene (reference sequence). CDR3 in amino acids: CASSIATSGRSYDYTF. Partial CDR3 DNA: TGTGCCAGTAGTATCGCGACTAGCGGTCGCTCCTACGAC.

CDR3 residues: CAWRDRGYDYTF. The sequenced CDR3 bases are TGTGCCTGGCGGGACAGGGGGTACGAC. This chain links TRBV30 with TRBJ1-2, with 11 bases fitting TRBD1. The sequence runs out 3 residues before the end of the CDR3; the remainder is reconstructed from the germline J gene. Looked up from germline, CDR1 is GTSNPN and CDR2 is SVGIG (reference sequence). This CDR3 has 12 amino acids.

As to this clone: The read halts 3 residues ahead of the CDR3 end, with the missing end drawn from the germline J gene. V and J are TRBV2 and TRBJ1-1; no clear D. Germline assignment: CDR1 SNHLY and CDR2 FYNNEI. Trimming took off 8 bases at V and 0 bases at J, with 19 bases between the two ends. CDR3 length: 16 residues. CDR3: CASRLGSRFMNTEAFF. CDR3 DNA (partial): TGTGCCAGCCGTTTAGGGTCCAGATTCATGAACACTGAA.

As regards this clone: The CDR3 end lies 3 residues beyond the end of the read and is filled in from the germline J gene. The chain recombines TRBV19 with TRBJ1-1, with 9 bases identical to TRBD1. CDR1 is LNHDA, CDR2 SQIVND, per germline (reference sequence). The CDR3 extends over 17 amino acids. The junction had 16 bases not matched to a gene; V was cut back by 5 bases and J by 6 bases. Incomplete CDR3 DNA: TGTGCCAGTAGTCCTCGGACAGGGGCAACCTCTCGGTCTGAA. Protein sequence: CASSPRTGATSRSE. The whole CDR3 sequence reads CASSPRTGATSRSEAFF.

To note about this clone: The read ends 3 residues shy of where the CDR3 ends; the end is completed using the germline J gene. The J gene is TRBJ1-5, the V gene TRBV11-1; D remains ambiguous. The V and J ends lost 0 bases and 9 bases respectively, with 9 bases between them. The germline V gene has CDR1 SGHAT and CDR2 FQDESV (reference sequence). This CDR3 region has 13 residues. CDR3 residues: CASSLAIRSPQHF. The CDR3 bases that were read are TGTGCCAGCAGCTTAGCGATCCGGTCGCCC.

As for this clone: The read halts 3 residues ahead of the CDR3 end, with the missing end drawn from the germline J gene. This chain connects TRBV12-5 to TRBJ2-1; no definite D call. The V end was cut by 0 bases, the J end by 9 bases, with 6 bases between. CDR1 and CDR2 (germline): LGHNT, FRNRAP. CDR3 length: 12 amino acids. The CDR3 reads CASGLVSGEQFF. The part of the CDR3 DNA that was read is TGTGCTAGTGGTTTGGTATCGGGTGAG.

On this clone: The read ends 3 residues before the CDR3 terminus; that terminus is restored from the germline J gene. The chain carries TRBV20-1 and TRBJ2-7; TRBD2 aligns across 9 bases. The V gene's germline CDR1 is DFQATT and CDR2 SNEGSKA (reference sequence). The V gene end was trimmed by 5 bases and the J gene end by 3 bases; junction bases not matched to a gene: 5. The CDR3 sequence is 13 residues long. The CDR3 bases that were read are TGCAGTGCTGGCGGGACTAGCCGCTACGAG. It yields the protein CSAGGTSRYE. The whole CDR3 protein reads CSAGGTSRYEQYF.

Here the CDR3 reads CASSLSRDRVKGQYF. CDR3 DNA (partial): TGTGCCAGCAGCTTATCTCGGGACAGGGTGAAGGGT. This chain links TRBV7-9 with TRBJ2-4, with 9 bases fitting TRBD1. Read coverage stops 3 residues before the CDR3 terminus; the germline J gene supplies the remainder. The CDR3 totals 15 residues. The germline V gene encodes CDR1 SEHNR and CDR2 FQNEAQ (reference sequence). Using reference TRBV7-9 and TRBJ2-4 for the parts outside the CDR3, the full variable domain is DTGVSQNPRHKITKRGQNVTFRCDPISEHNRLYWYRQTLGQGPEFLTYFQNEAQLEKSRLLSDRFSAERPKGSFSTLEIQRTEQGDSAMYLCASSLSRDRVKGQYFGAGTRLSVL.

Comments on this clone: The read falls 3 residues short of the CDR3 end, and the missing part is taken from the germline J gene. The rearrangement joins TRBV6-2 or TRBV6-3 to TRBJ2-1; 8 bases are a match to TRBD2. V dropped 5 bases and J dropped 4; count of bases not matched to a gene: 7. CDR1 is MNHEY, CDR2 SVGEGT, per germline. The CDR3 extends over 15 amino acids. The CDR3 sequence is CASSPSGRPYNEQFF. The CDR3 bases that were read are TGTGCCAGCAGTCCAAGCGGGAGACCTTACAATGAG.